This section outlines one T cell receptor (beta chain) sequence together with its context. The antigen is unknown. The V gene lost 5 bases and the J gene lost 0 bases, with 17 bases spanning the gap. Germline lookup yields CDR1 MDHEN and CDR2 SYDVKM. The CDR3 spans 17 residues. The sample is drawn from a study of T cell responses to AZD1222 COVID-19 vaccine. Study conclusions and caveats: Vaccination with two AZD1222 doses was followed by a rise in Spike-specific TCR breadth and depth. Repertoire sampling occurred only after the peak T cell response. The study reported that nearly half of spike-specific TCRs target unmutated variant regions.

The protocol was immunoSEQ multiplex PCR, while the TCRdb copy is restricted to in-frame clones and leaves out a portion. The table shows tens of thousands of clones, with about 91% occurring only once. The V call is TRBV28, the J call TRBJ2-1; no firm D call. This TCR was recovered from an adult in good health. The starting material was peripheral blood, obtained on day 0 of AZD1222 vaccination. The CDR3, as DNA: TGTGCCAGCAGTGCCGGACCCGCGAAGAACTCCTACAATGAGCAGTTCTTC. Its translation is CASSAGPAKNSYNEQFF.